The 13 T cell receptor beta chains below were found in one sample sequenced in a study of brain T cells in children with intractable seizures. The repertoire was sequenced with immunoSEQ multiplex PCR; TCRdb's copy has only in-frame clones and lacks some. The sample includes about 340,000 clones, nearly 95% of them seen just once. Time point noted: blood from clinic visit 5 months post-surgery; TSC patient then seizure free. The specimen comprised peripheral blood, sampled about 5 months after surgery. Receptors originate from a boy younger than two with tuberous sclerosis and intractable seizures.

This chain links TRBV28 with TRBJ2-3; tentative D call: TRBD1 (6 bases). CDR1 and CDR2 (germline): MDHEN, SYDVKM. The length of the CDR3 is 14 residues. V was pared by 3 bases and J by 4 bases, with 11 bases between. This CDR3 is CASSFTGSADTQYF. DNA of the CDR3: TGTGCCAGCAGTTTTACAGGGTCCGCAGATACGCAGTATTTT.

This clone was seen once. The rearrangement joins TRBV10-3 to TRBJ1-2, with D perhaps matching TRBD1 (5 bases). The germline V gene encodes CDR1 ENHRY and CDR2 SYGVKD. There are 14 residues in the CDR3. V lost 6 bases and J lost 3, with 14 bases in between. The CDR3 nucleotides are TGTGCCATCAGCCCGATAGGGGATGACTATGGCTACACCTTC. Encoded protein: CAISPIGDDYGYTF.

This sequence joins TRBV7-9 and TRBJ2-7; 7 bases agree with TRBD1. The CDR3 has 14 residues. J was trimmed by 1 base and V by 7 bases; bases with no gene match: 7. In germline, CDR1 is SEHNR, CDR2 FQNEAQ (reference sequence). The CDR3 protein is CASMMTGFSYEQYF. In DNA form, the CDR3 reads TGTGCCAGCATGATGACAGGGTTTTCCTACGAGCAGTACTTC.

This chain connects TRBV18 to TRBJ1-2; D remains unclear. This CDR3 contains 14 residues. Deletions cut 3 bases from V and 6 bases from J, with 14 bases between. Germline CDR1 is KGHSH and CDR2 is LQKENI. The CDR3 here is CASSPMLGGNGYTF. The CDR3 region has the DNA TGTGCCAGCTCACCGATGCTGGGTGGTAATGGCTACACCTTC. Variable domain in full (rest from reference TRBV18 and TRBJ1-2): NAGVMQNPRHLVRRRGQEARLRCSPMKGHSHVYWYRQLPEEGLKFMVYLQKENIIDESGMPKERFSAEFPKEGPSILRIQQVVRGDSAAYFCASSPMLGGNGYTFGSGTRLTVV.

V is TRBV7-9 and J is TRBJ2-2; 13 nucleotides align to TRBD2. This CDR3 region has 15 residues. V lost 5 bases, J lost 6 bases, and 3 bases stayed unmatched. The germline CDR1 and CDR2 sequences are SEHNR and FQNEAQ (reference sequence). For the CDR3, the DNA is TGTGCCAGCAGCCCCACTAGCGGGGGGGCCGGGGAGCTGTTTTTT. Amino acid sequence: CASSPTSGGAGELFF.

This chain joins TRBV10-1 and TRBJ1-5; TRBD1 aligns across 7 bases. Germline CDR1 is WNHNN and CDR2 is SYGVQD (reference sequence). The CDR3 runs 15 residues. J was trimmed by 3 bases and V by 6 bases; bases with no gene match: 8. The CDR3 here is CASRTLQGINQPQHF. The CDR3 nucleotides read TGCGCCAGCAGGACCTTACAGGGGATCAATCAGCCCCAGCATTTT.

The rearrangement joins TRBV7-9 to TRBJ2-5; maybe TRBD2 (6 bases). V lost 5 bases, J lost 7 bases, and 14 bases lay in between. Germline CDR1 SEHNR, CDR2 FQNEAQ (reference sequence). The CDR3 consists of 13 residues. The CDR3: CASSPPRGGTQYF. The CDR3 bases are TGTGCCAGCAGCCCCCCACGGGGAGGGACCCAGTACTTC.

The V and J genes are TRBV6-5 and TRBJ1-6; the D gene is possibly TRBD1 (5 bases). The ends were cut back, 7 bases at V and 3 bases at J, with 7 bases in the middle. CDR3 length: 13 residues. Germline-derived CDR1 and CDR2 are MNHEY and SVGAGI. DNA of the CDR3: TGTGCCAGCATGACAGACTATAATTCACCCCTCCACTTT. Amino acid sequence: CASMTDYNSPLHF.

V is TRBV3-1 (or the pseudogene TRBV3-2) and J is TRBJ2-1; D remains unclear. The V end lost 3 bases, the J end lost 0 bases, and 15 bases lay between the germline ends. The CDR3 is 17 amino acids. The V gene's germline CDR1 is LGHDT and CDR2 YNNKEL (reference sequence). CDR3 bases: TGTGCCAGCAGCCACACATCCCTAGTCGGCTCCTACAATGAGCAGTTCTTC. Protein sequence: CASSHTSLVGSYNEQFF.

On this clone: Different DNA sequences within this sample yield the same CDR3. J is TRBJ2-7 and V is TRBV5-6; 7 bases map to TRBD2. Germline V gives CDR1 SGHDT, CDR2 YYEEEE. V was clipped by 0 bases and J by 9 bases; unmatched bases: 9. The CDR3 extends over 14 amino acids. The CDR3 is CASSLGLASTGQYF. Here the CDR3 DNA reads TGTGCCAGCAGCTTGGGACTAGCCTCAACGGGGCAGTACTTC.

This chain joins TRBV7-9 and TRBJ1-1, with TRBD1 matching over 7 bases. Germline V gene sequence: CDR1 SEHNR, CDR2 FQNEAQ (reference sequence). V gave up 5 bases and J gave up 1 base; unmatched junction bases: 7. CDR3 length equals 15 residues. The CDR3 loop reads CASSIRTGGNTEAFF. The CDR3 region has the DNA TGTGCCAGCAGCATCCGGACAGGAGGGAACACTGAAGCTTTCTTT.

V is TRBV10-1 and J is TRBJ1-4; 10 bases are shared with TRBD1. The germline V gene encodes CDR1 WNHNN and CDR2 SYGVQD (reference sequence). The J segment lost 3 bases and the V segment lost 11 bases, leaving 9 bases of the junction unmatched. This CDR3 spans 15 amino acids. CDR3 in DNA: TGCGCCTCCCCGGACAGGGGGTCGCCTAATGAAAAACTGTTTTTT. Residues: CASPDRGSPNEKLFF.

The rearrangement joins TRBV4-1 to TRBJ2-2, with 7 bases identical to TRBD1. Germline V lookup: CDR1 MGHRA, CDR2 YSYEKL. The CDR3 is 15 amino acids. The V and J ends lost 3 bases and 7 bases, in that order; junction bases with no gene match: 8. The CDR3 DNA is TGCGCCAGCAGCCAGGATTCAGGGGGTCACGGGGAGCTGTTTTTT. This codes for CASSQDSGGHGELFF.